This T cell receptor beta chain was found in a study of identical twins (dated by TCRdb to between 2015 and 2016). For context, the study as a whole: TCR alpha and beta repertoires from monozygotic twins, unrelated adults of various ages and cord blood were deep-sequenced to test whether fetal clonotypes persist. To rule out contamination, replicate twin experiments were performed at different times with different library preparation protocols. The paper as a whole reports these results and caveats: Fewer insertions were carried by abundant cord blood beta clonotypes, a similar but weaker trend appeared in young adult naive repertoires, and no such trend appeared in memory repertoires. Compared with coincidental sharing between unrelated individuals, an excess of low generation-probability sequences was observed among out-of-frame TCR alpha sequences shared between twins. Excess twin sharing in beta out-of-frame sequences was weaker because fewer shared sequences lowered the signal-to-noise ratio. Because the same donors could not be followed over many years, the conclusions depended on cross-sectional statistical analysis. Out-of-frame TCR alpha sharing in monozygotic twins was systematically underestimated by recombination models, whereas sharing between unrelated individuals was in agreement with the recombination models. Invariant T cells such as MAIT and iNKT could partly confound zero-insertion analyses, although diverse VJ usage argued against such confounding for most clonotypes.

Every donor in the study was a healthy Caucasian. Three pairs of female monozygotic twins, all aged 18 to 29 years, were included in the twin cohort. Peripheral blood mononuclear cells were used as the source from which RNA for TCR libraries was isolated. This clonotype has more than one count but fewer than ten. No cognate antigen has been identified for it. The input lacks base qualities; no much larger clone sits a single base away. Libraries came from 5' RACE. This sample was sequenced with an Illumina HiSeq 2000. Template switching introduced a universal primer binding site; the final cDNA contained a unique molecular identifier, enabling accurate counting of TCR cDNA molecules. Specific primers in the conserved constant-segment region were used to synthesize first-strand cDNA for the TCR alpha and beta chains. To control for contamination, each cDNA library was double barcoded with a SMART-Mk sample barcode plus Illumina barcodes. Two successive PCR steps introduced TruSeq adapter sequences along with Illumina sample barcodes. TCR alpha and beta cDNA libraries were sequenced on the Illumina HiSeq platform with custom primers. As for the original processing: Raw reads were processed with MiGEC to extract unique molecular identifiers, and MiXCR was used to determine CDR3 positions. For each individual, recombination models were inferred using an EM algorithm with the repgenHMM and IGoR tools. The tcR package in R was used for shared clonotype analysis, with sharing normalized by the product of cloneset sizes. To study raw recombination without the effects of thymic and clonal selection, out-of-frame nonproductive sequences were analyzed. In-frame beta chains were kept once TCRdb had trimmed the public reads at Q25 with fastp and called clones with MiXCR. Each entry merges the rows of one CDR3 protein and shows their most common DNA and genes. TCRdb's processing, not the study's, gives the V and J calls here. The sample contains hundreds of thousands of distinct CDR3 sequences, 8% to 9% of them found a single time. The leading ten clones occupy 0.75% to 1% of the sample.

The same specimen was also included in a second study, on yellow fever vaccine responses in identical twins. As the second paper documents: The T cell response to vaccination in identical twins was reported by the authors to appear partly convergent and partly personalized. In identical twins, the study followed T cell clones that responded to the vaccine with precision.

This TCR derives from a woman between 18 and 29 years old in good health. Sequenced material: PBMCs.

At the DNA level, the sequence is TGTGCCAGCAGACTTAGCGGGAGGGCCCCTGAGCAGTTCTTC. Translation gives CASRLSGRAPEQFF. The V gene is TRBV28 and the J gene is TRBJ2-1; 11 of the junction bases match TRBD2. The germline V gene provides CDR1 MDHEN and CDR2 SYDVKM. V ends up 6 bases short and J 9 bases short, with an unmatched junction base count of 7. The CDR3 spans 14 residues, from the cysteine through the phenylalanine. Only the CDR3 region is kept as DNA, spanning 42 bases read in frame from base 1.